Each of the 29 T cell receptor beta chains below was sequenced from the same sample in a study of blood T cell repertoires in COVID-19. Generated by immunoSEQ multiplex PCR, the TCRdb table keeps only in-frame clones and is missing some. The sample has 290,000 or so clones; over 75% are singletons. The specimen sequenced was PBMCs or T cells enriched from blood (not recorded which). The receptors were gathered from a woman aged 25 to 39 who had recovered from COVID-19.

The chain links TRBV30 to TRBJ1-5; D uncertain. Looked up from germline, CDR1 is GTSNPN and CDR2 is SVGIG (reference sequence). With 4 bases removed from V and 5 bases from J, the gap between germline ends came to 18 bases. CDR3 length: 15 amino acids. This CDR3 reads CAWNNGPSVDQPQHF. CDR3 sequence (DNA): TGTGCCTGGAATAATGGGCCATCGGTGGATCAGCCCCAGCATTTT.

The chain couples TRBV18 to TRBJ2-2, with TRBD1 as a possible D gene (6 bases). Trimming pared 4 bases from V and 2 bases from J, leaving 14 bases between. CDR1 is KGHSH and CDR2 is LQKENI in the germline V gene. This CDR3 comprises 16 residues. CDR3 sequence reads: CASSHPQGGNTGELFF. The CDR3 DNA reads as TGTGCCAGCTCACACCCCCAAGGGGGTAACACCGGGGAGCTGTTTTTT.

This clone came up a few times. This chain links TRBV14 with TRBJ2-7; TRBD2 aligns across 13 bases. This CDR3 has 20 residues. Trimming at V came to 2 bases and at J to 3 bases, leaving 16 bases not matched to a gene. Germline loops: CDR1 SGHDN, CDR2 FVKESK. The DNA of the CDR3 is TGTGCCAGCAGCCAATCAATGCGGACTAGCGGGAGACCCCCCTTCTACGAGCAGTACTTC. Its translation: CASSQSMRTSGRPPFYEQYF. Combining the CDR3 with reference TRBV14 and TRBJ2-7 gives the whole variable domain EAGVTQFPSHSVIEKGQTVTLRCDPISGHDNLYWYRRVMGKEIKFLLHFVKESKQDESGMPNNRFLAERTGGTYSTLKVQPAELEDSGVYFCASSQSMRTSGRPPFYEQYFGPGTRLTVT.

The rearrangement joins TRBV5-4 to TRBJ2-7; D not resolved. The CDR3 has 13 amino acids. V was cut by 4 bases and J by 4 bases, with 12 bases left in between. The germline CDR1 and CDR2 sequences are SGHNT and YYREEE (reference sequence). The CDR3 DNA follows: TGTGCCAGCAGCCTTCAGGTAGAATACGAGCAGTACTTC. It is translated as CASSLQVEYEQYF.

The J gene is TRBJ2-7, the V gene TRBV6-5; 7 nucleotides agree with TRBD2. The CDR3 consists of 15 residues. The germline V gene encodes CDR1 MNHEY and CDR2 SVGAGI. The ends lost 2 bases at V and 1 base at J; junction bases unmatched: 5. DNA of the CDR3: TGTGCCAGCAGTTACGCTGCTAGCGGTTCCTACGAGCAGTACTTC. Protein: CASSYAASGSYEQYF.

The chain has TRBV12-5 and TRBJ1-1; D gene uncertain. There are 14 residues in the CDR3. CDR1 LGHNT and CDR2 FRNRAP come from the germline V gene. V shed 3 bases and J shed 8 bases, with 16 bases lying between them. CDR3 in amino acids: CASGFGSGTGEAFF. CDR3 bases: TGTGCTAGTGGTTTCGGGAGCGGTACCGGGGAAGCTTTCTTT.

This sequence joins TRBV6-2 or TRBV6-3 and TRBJ1-2; D not resolved. Trimming took off 5 bases at V and 3 bases at J, with 7 bases between the two ends. The CDR3 is 12 residues long. CDR1 is MNHEY and CDR2 is SVGEGT in the germline V gene. Written as DNA, the CDR3 is TGTGCCAGCAGTGGGAGGTACTATGGCTACACCTTC. Its protein product is CASSGRYYGYTF.

The chain links TRBV4-2 to TRBJ1-2; D perhaps matches TRBD1 (6 bases). The V gene's germline CDR1 is LGHNA and CDR2 YNFKEQ. The CDR3 covers 18 residues. The V end lost 0 bases, the J end lost 4 bases, and 21 bases lay between the germline ends. Here the CDR3 reads CASSQDSRDKGDFYGYTF. CDR3 nucleotides: TGTGCCAGCAGCCAAGACTCGAGGGACAAGGGGGATTTCTATGGCTACACCTTC.

This chain joins TRBV28 and TRBJ1-2, with 10 bases fitting TRBD1. V was clipped by 3 bases and J by 5 bases; unmatched bases: 12. The CDR3 runs to 17 residues. Germline V gives CDR1 MDHEN, CDR2 SYDVKM. This chain's CDR3 is CASSFSSGQGGLYGYTF. Written as DNA, the CDR3 is TGTGCCAGCAGTTTCTCCTCCGGACAGGGGGGGCTATATGGCTACACCTTC.

The CDR3 DNA is TGTGCCAGCAGCTTCTCCCCCCAGCGCTTCTATGGCTACACCTTC. This sequence encodes CASSFSPQRFYGYTF. The chain joins TRBV7-9 to TRBJ1-2; D remains ambiguous. The CDR3 is 15 amino acids. The V and J ends lost 3 bases and 4 bases respectively, with 15 bases between them. CDR1 is SEHNR and CDR2 is FQNEAQ in the germline V gene (reference sequence).

The chain has TRBV6-5 and TRBJ1-2; D may be TRBD1 (5 bases). The CDR3 is made up of 14 amino acids. Germline loops: CDR1 MNHEY, CDR2 SVGAGI. The V end lost 0 bases, the J end lost 10 bases, and 15 bases lay between the germline ends. In DNA, the CDR3 is TGTGCCAGCAGTTACTCGATCAGGGACTGGGACTACACCTTC. Translation gives CASSYSIRDWDYTF.

This chain connects TRBV5-1 to TRBJ2-7; a weak D match, TRBD2 (5 bases). V was trimmed by 2 bases and J by 7 bases, leaving 7 bases between them. The CDR3 is 11 amino acids. Per the germline V gene, CDR1 is SGHRS and CDR2 is YFSETQ. CDR3 sequence reads: CASSFEREQYF. The DNA of the CDR3 is TGCGCCAGCAGCTTTGAGCGGGAGCAGTACTTC.

The V call is TRBV19, the J call TRBJ2-3; TRBD2 might be the D (6 bases). The germline gives CDR1 LNHDA, CDR2 SQIVND (reference sequence). This CDR3 is built from 16 residues. Deletions cut 0 bases from V and 0 bases from J, with 10 bases between. The DNA for the CDR3 is TGTGCCAGTAGTATAGATATTAGCGGTAGCACAGATACGCAGTATTTT. This codes for CASSIDISGSTDTQYF.

The gene calls are TRBV11-2 and TRBJ2-7, with D possibly matching TRBD2 (6 bases). Germline V gene data show CDR1 as SGHAT and CDR2 as FQNNGV. The CDR3 extends over 17 amino acids. Trimming removed 1 base from V and 1 base from J, with 17 bases in between. The CDR3 region is CASSLAIWGERSYEQYF. CDR3 DNA sequence: TGTGCCAGCAGCTTAGCGATTTGGGGGGAGCGTTCCTACGAGCAGTACTTC.

The chain couples TRBV6-1 to TRBJ2-1, with TRBD2 matching over 7 bases. V was pared by 1 base and J by 7 bases, with 13 bases of the junction left unmatched. Germline CDR1 is MNHNS and CDR2 is SASEGT. This CDR3 is 17 amino acids long. The CDR3 spells CASSEGGLFGWVNEQFF. Here the CDR3 DNA reads TGTGCCAGCAGTGAAGGGGGACTATTTGGTTGGGTGAATGAGCAGTTCTTC.

V gene TRBV18 combines with J gene TRBJ2-7, with 11 nucleotides matching TRBD2. The CDR3 consists of 14 residues. V was clipped by 4 bases and J by 5 bases; unmatched bases: 4. The germline V gene has CDR1 KGHSH and CDR2 LQKENI. The chain's CDR3 is CASSQPGLADEQYF. The CDR3 DNA sequence: TGTGCCAGCTCACAACCGGGACTAGCGGACGAGCAGTACTTC.

The CDR3 DNA reads TGTGCCAGCAGCTTAGCGGGAGCGGGGATCGCTGAGCAGTTCTTC. Translated: CASSLAGAGIAEQFF. The gene calls are TRBV7-3 and TRBJ2-1, with 7 bases fitting TRBD2. Looked up from germline, CDR1 is SGHTA and CDR2 is FQGTGA. V lost 2 bases to trimming and J lost 9 bases; unmatched junction nucleotides: 10. CDR3 length: 15 amino acids.

The chain has TRBV6-5 and TRBJ2-1; 9 positions match TRBD1. The CDR3 spans 15 residues. Unmatched junction bases numbered 5, after V lost 6 bases and J lost 2 bases. CDR1 is MNHEY and CDR2 is SVGAGI in the germline V gene. The DNA for the CDR3 is TGTGCCAGCAGAGGCCGGGACAGGGCCTACAATGAGCAGTTCTTC. Its protein product is CASRGRDRAYNEQFF.

The chain recombines TRBV24-1 with TRBJ2-7; 10 bases are a match to TRBD2. CDR3 length equals 15 residues. Germline assignment: CDR1 KGHDR and CDR2 SFDVKD. V gave up 3 bases and J gave up 6 bases; unmatched junction bases: 7. DNA of the CDR3: TGTGCCACCAGTGATAAAGCGGGAGGGCTGCTCGAGCAGTACTTC. This sequence encodes CATSDKAGGLLEQYF.

This chain uses TRBV19 with TRBJ2-7; a weak D match, TRBD1 (5 bases). Germline V gene lookup returns CDR1 LNHDA and CDR2 SQIVND (reference sequence). V shed 5 bases and J shed 2 bases, with 10 bases lying between them. The CDR3 consists of 13 residues. CDR3 coding DNA: TGTGCCAGTAGTTACAGGTGGCCCTACGAGCAGTACTTC. This translates into CASSYRWPYEQYF. The complete variable domain, with remaining parts taken from reference TRBV19 and TRBJ2-7, reads DGGITQSPKYLFRKEGQNVTLSCEQNLNHDAMYWYRQDPGQGLRLIYYSQIVNDFQKGDIAEGYSVSREKKESFPLTVTSAQKNPTAFYLCASSYRWPYEQYFGPGTRLTVT.

The DNA for the CDR3 is TGTGCCAGTAGTTTTCAGGGAAGCTATGGCTACACCTTC. This sequence encodes CASSFQGSYGYTF. This sequence joins TRBV19 and TRBJ1-2; tentative D call: TRBD1 (5 bases). Germline V lookup: CDR1 LNHDA, CDR2 SQIVND (reference sequence). V lost 5 bases to trimming and J lost 4 bases, with 11 bases between them. The CDR3 covers 13 residues.

V gene TRBV28 combines with J gene TRBJ1-2; 11 bases agree with TRBD1. With V trimmed by 2 bases and J by 8 bases, 7 bases remained unmatched. CDR3 length: 15 residues. The germline V gene has CDR1 MDHEN and CDR2 SYDVKM. The CDR3 protein is CASSLLGQGVVGYTF. For the CDR3, the DNA is TGTGCCAGCAGTTTACTGGGACAGGGGGTAGTGGGCTACACCTTC.

The chain employs TRBV28 and TRBJ2-6; a weak D match, TRBD1 (5 bases). This CDR3 is 15 amino acids long. Trimming shortened V by 3 bases and J by 1 base, and 7 bases separated the two germline ends. Germline-derived CDR1 and CDR2 are MDHEN and SYDVKM. CDR3: CASSFRASGANVLTF. In DNA, the CDR3 is TGTGCCAGCAGTTTCAGGGCTTCTGGGGCCAACGTCCTGACTTTC.

The chain couples TRBV18 to TRBJ2-2; TRBD2 agrees at 8 bases. V lost 4 bases and J lost 0; bases outside the gene matches: 4. CDR3 length: 16 amino acids. CDR1 is KGHSH and CDR2 is LQKENI in the germline V gene. CDR3 loop: CASSRTSGANTGELFF. The CDR3 DNA reads as TGTGCCAGCTCACGTACTAGCGGCGCGAACACCGGGGAGCTGTTTTTT.

The chain couples TRBV9 to TRBJ2-1; maybe TRBD2 (5 bases). This CDR3 has 14 residues. The V end lost 3 bases, the J end lost 8 bases, and 15 bases lay between the germline ends. Germline V gene lookup returns CDR1 SGDLS and CDR2 YYNGEE. The CDR3 spells CASSALGSFYEQFF. In nucleotides, the CDR3 is TGTGCCAGCAGCGCTCTAGGGAGTTTTTATGAGCAGTTCTTC.

This chain links TRBV11-2 with TRBJ2-7; TRBD2 matches at 12 bases. This CDR3 contains 16 residues. Germline lookup yields CDR1 SGHAT and CDR2 FQNNGV. With 5 bases clipped from V and 3 bases from J, the junction kept 8 bases outside the gene matches. This CDR3 is CASSPPGLAGYYEQYF. CDR3 nucleotide sequence: TGTGCCAGCAGCCCGCCGGGACTAGCGGGTTACTACGAGCAGTACTTC.

The chain employs TRBV30 and TRBJ1-6; TRBD1 aligns across 10 bases. The length of the CDR3 is 15 residues. Per germline, CDR1 GTSNPN and CDR2 SVGIG (reference sequence). The trim removed 3 bases at V and 7 bases at J, leaving 6 bases unmatched. The CDR3 DNA reads TGTGCCTGGAGCCCGACAGGGGGCCTCAATTCACCCCTCCACTTT. Translation: CAWSPTGGLNSPLHF.

V is TRBV2 and J is TRBJ1-6, with 9 bases that match TRBD1. The CDR3 is 14 residues long. Unmatched junction bases numbered 6, after V lost 6 bases and J lost 9 bases. In germline, CDR1 is SNHLY, CDR2 FYNNEI. This CDR3 reads CASSPGQGSSPLHF. In DNA, the CDR3 is TGTGCCAGCAGCCCGGGACAGGGTAGTTCACCCCTCCACTTT.

This clone was detected only once. This chain joins TRBV4-3 and TRBJ2-7, with 9 nucleotides matching TRBD2. The CDR3 is 20 amino acids. The germline V gene has CDR1 LGHNA and CDR2 YSLEER. V shed 2 bases, J shed 2 bases, and the junction held 19 bases outside the gene matches. In DNA form, the CDR3 reads TGCGCCAGCAGCCAACCCGACAGGGACGAATTAGCGGGAGACCCCTACGAGCAGTACTTC. This gives the protein CASSQPDRDELAGDPYEQYF.